These 31 T cell receptor beta chains originate from one sample sequenced in a study of blood T cell repertoires in COVID-19. The method was immunoSEQ multiplex PCR; TCRdb's version includes in-frame clones alone and lacks a portion of them. This sample has about 370,000 clones, with over 75% found just once. Sequenced sample: PBMCs or T cells enriched from blood (not recorded which). The receptors were sampled from a man aged 18 to 29 who had recovered from COVID-19.

The chain joins TRBV6-2 or TRBV6-3 to TRBJ1-6; D gene unclear. V was pared by 0 bases and J by 7 bases, with 16 bases between. The CDR3 contains 17 residues. Germline CDR1 and CDR2: MNHEY and SVGEGT. CDR3 sequence (DNA): TGTGCCAGCAGTTACTCTACTCTAGGCGGCATAAATTCACCCCTCCACTTT. This gives the protein CASSYSTLGGINSPLHF.

This chain uses TRBV6-5 with TRBJ1-3, with D perhaps matching TRBD1 (5 bases). The CDR3 totals 14 residues. The germline CDR1 and CDR2 sequences are MNHEY and SVGAGI. V was cut by 6 bases and J by 8 bases, with 17 bases left in between. This CDR3 reads CASSGTIMVDTIYF. Written as DNA, the CDR3 is TGTGCCAGCAGCGGGACTATCATGGTGGACACCATATATTTT.

This chain joins TRBV5-4 and TRBJ2-5; possible D gene TRBD2, 7 bases. Germline V CDR1 and CDR2: SGHNT, YYREEE (reference sequence). The CDR3 is made up of 17 amino acids. Trimming took off 3 bases at V and 6 bases at J, with 24 bases between the two ends. CDR3 residues: CASSSLLRRGRRKTQYF. CDR3 sequence (DNA): TGTGCCAGCAGCTCGTTACTTAGGCGGGGGCGCAGAAAGACCCAGTACTTC.

The V call is TRBV2, the J call TRBJ1-2, with D possibly TRBD1 on 6 matching bases. Trimming pared 11 bases from V and 6 bases from J, leaving 19 bases between. This CDR3 region has 13 residues. The V gene's germline CDR1 is SNHLY and CDR2 FYNNEI. The CDR3 loop is CASWRQGLNGYTF. Written as DNA, the CDR3 is TGTGCCTCGTGGAGGCAGGGGTTGAATGGCTACACCTTC.

The chain recombines TRBV7-2 with TRBJ2-1; D is perhaps TRBD1 (6 bases). The germline CDR1 and CDR2 sequences are SGHTA and FQGNSA. The CDR3 has 15 amino acids. Deletions cut 0 bases from V and 5 bases from J, with 11 bases between. The CDR3 DNA is TGTGCCAGCAGCTTAGCGGTCAGGGGAGACAATGAGCAGTTCTTC. Translated, it gives CASSLAVRGDNEQFF.

The chain is built from TRBV10-3 and TRBJ2-5; D is uncertain. Per the germline V gene, CDR1 is ENHRY and CDR2 is SYGVKD. Trimming removed 4 bases at V and 2 bases at J, with 11 bases between. The CDR3 extends over 14 amino acids. The CDR3 DNA reads TGTGCCATCAGTGTGCTCCTAGAACAAGAGACCCAGTACTTC. Amino acid sequence: CAISVLLEQETQYF.

The chain carries TRBV19 and TRBJ1-2; 9 bases are shared with TRBD1. Germline assignment: CDR1 LNHDA and CDR2 SQIVND (reference sequence). V trimming: 3 bases; J trimming: 3 bases; junction bases outside the gene matches: 8. This CDR3 has 16 amino acids. For the CDR3, the DNA is TGTGCCAGTAGTATTCAATGGGGACAGGGTGACTATGGCTACACCTTC. Protein sequence: CASSIQWGQGDYGYTF.

V is TRBV6-1 and J is TRBJ1-2; D might be TRBD1 (5 bases). This CDR3 spans 17 amino acids. V was clipped by 2 bases and J by 1 base, with 17 bases between them. The V gene's germline CDR1 is MNHNS and CDR2 SASEGT. The CDR3 here is CASSELGSRRGNYGYTF. CDR3 bases: TGTGCCAGCAGTGAATTAGGGAGTCGGAGGGGTAACTATGGCTACACCTTC.

The chain links TRBV4-1 to TRBJ2-1, with 8 bases aligning to TRBD1. Germline values: CDR1 MGHRA, CDR2 YSYEKL. The CDR3 has 16 residues. The V and J ends lost 4 bases and 6 bases, in that order; junction bases with no gene match: 11. This chain's CDR3 is CASSPPGTGSANEQFF. The CDR3 coding sequence is TGCGCCAGCAGCCCCCCCGGGACAGGTTCCGCCAATGAGCAGTTCTTC.

The rearrangement links TRBV24-1 to TRBJ1-2; no definite D call. CDR1 is KGHDR, CDR2 SFDVKD, per germline. With 2 bases removed from V and 4 bases from J, the gap between germline ends came to 7 bases. There are 13 residues in the CDR3. The CDR3 nucleotides are TGTGCCACCAGTGATTCAGGCTTCTATGGCTACACCTTC. Amino acids: CATSDSGFYGYTF.

The chain links TRBV6-5 to TRBJ2-7; D unresolved. The germline V and J ends were trimmed by 6 bases and 0 bases, with 9 bases remaining between them. This CDR3 has 13 amino acids. Germline CDR1 and CDR2: MNHEY and SVGAGI. The CDR3 loop reads CASRVESSYEQYF. The CDR3 region has the DNA TGTGCCAGCAGGGTTGAGAGCTCCTACGAGCAGTACTTC.

This clone was found once. This chain links TRBV9 with TRBJ2-3; D is possibly TRBD2 (6 bases). Trimming cost V 7 bases and J 4 bases, with 19 bases left between them. The CDR3 has 15 residues. Looked up from germline, CDR1 is SGDLS and CDR2 is YYNGEE. For the CDR3, the DNA is TGTGCCAGCGCGATGTCGCGGGGAGGCCCAGATACGCAGTATTTT. This codes for CASAMSRGGPDTQYF.

V is TRBV30 and J is TRBJ1-5; D is unclear. Trimming took 2 bases from V and 4 from J, leaving 6 bases between them. CDR3 length: 12 amino acids. Germline CDR1 is GTSNPN and CDR2 is SVGIG (reference sequence). The CDR3 spells CAWSPGNQPQHF. The CDR3 nucleotides are TGTGCCTGGAGTCCAGGTAATCAGCCCCAGCATTTT.

The chain is built from TRBV7-9 and TRBJ1-2; D may be TRBD1 (6 bases). There are 14 residues in the CDR3. V shed 3 bases and J shed 1 base, with 9 bases lying between them. CDR1 and CDR2 (germline): SEHNR, FQNEAQ (reference sequence). The CDR3 sequence: CASSLGDNNYGYTF. The CDR3 DNA reads TGTGCCAGCAGCTTGGGGGACAATAACTATGGCTACACCTTC.

The chain links TRBV18 to TRBJ1-3; TRBD1 might be the D (6 bases). CDR3 size: 16 residues. V lost 3 bases and J 0 bases, leaving 12 bases between the germline ends. CDR1 and CDR2 from the germline V gene are KGHSH and LQKENI. This CDR3 is CASSPSQGSSGNTIYF. Here the CDR3 DNA reads TGTGCCAGCTCACCTTCCCAGGGGAGCTCTGGAAACACCATATATTTT. Drawing the rest from reference TRBV18 and TRBJ1-3, the complete variable domain is NAGVMQNPRHLVRRRGQEARLRCSPMKGHSHVYWYRQLPEEGLKFMVYLQKENIIDESGMPKERFSAEFPKEGPSILRIQQVVRGDSAAYFCASSPSQGSSGNTIYFGEGSWLTVV.

V and J are TRBV21-1 and TRBJ2-7; the table names TRBD2, a call not compared with the DNA. TRBV21-1 is designated a pseudogene. This CDR3 is built from 17 residues. The CDR3 DNA reads TGTGCCAGCAGCAAAGTTCCAGCGGGAGTAGAAGTGTACGAGCAGTACTTC. Amino acids: CASSKVPAGVEVYEQYF.

The rearrangement links TRBV28 to TRBJ1-3; weak D call: TRBD1 (6 bases). Germline loops: CDR1 MDHEN, CDR2 SYDVKM. The CDR3 runs 14 residues. V was trimmed by 5 bases and J by 4 bases, leaving 12 bases between them. CDR3 protein: CASSPGEGGNTIYF. The DNA for the CDR3 is TGTGCCAGCAGTCCAGGGGAGGGAGGAAACACCATATATTTT.

The chain combines TRBV6-5 with TRBJ1-4; D gene unclear. From germline, CDR1 is MNHEY and CDR2 SVGAGI. CDR3 length equals 15 residues. With 7 bases removed from V and 3 bases from J, the gap between germline ends came to 15 bases. The CDR3 region has the DNA TGTGCCAGCAACACACGTCCAACCTCTAATGAAAAACTGTTTTTT. Encoded protein: CASNTRPTSNEKLFF.

Worth noting for this clone: The junction departs from germline at one end; a sequencing error may be responsible. The V call is TRBV7-9, the J call TRBJ1-2; 10 bases fit TRBD1. The CDR3 runs to 18 residues. Germline lookup yields CDR1 SEHNR and CDR2 FQNEAQ (reference sequence). For the CDR3, the DNA is TGTGCCAGCTGCTTAGGGGCCGGGGGACAGGGGATGAGTAACGGCTACACCTTC. Translation gives CASCLGAGGQGMSNGYTF. Supplemented by reference TRBV7-9 and TRBJ1-2, the full variable domain reads DTGVSQNPRHKITKRGQNVTFRCDPISEHNRLYWYRQTLGQGPEFLTYFQNEAQLEKSRLLSDRFSAERPKGSFSTLEIQRTEQGDSAMYLCASCLGAGGQGMSNGYTFGSGTRLTVV.

The V gene is TRBV29-1, the J gene TRBJ1-1; D not resolved. Germline loops: CDR1 SQVTM, CDR2 ANQGSEA. This CDR3 has 13 amino acids. Trimming stripped 4 bases from V and 3 bases from J, with 12 bases between. As DNA, the CDR3 is TGCAGCGTTGGATGTGGCCCCGACACTGAAGCTTTCTTT. This gives the protein CSVGCGPDTEAFF.

The chain carries TRBV5-1 and TRBJ1-2; a possible D gene is TRBD1 (6 bases). With 0 bases removed from V and 2 bases from J, the gap between germline ends came to 8 bases. Germline values: CDR1 SGHRS, CDR2 YFSETQ. The CDR3 contains 14 residues. This chain's CDR3 is CASSLGQVNYGYTF. The CDR3 region has the DNA TGCGCCAGCAGCTTGGGACAGGTGAACTATGGCTACACCTTC.

V gene TRBV7-6 combines with J gene TRBJ1-4, with TRBD1 matching 8 bases. Germline CDR1 is SGHVS and CDR2 is FNYEAQ. CDR3 length: 15 residues. J gave up 8 bases and V 1 base, and 6 bases lay outside the gene matches. The DNA of the CDR3 is TGTGCCAGCAGCTTAGGGACAGGGTTTGAGGAAAAACTGTTTTTT. Translation gives CASSLGTGFEEKLFF.

V and J are TRBV10-3 and TRBJ1-2, with 7 bases identical to TRBD1. The J segment lost 7 bases and the V segment lost 0 bases, leaving 2 bases of the junction unmatched. Germline assignment: CDR1 ENHRY and CDR2 SYGVKD. The CDR3 runs 13 residues. CDR3 nucleotides: TGTGCCATCAGTGAGTCGGGACAGACTGGCTACACCTTC. Residues: CAISESGQTGYTF.

The rearrangement uses TRBV2 and TRBJ2-3, with D perhaps TRBD1 (5 bases). Germline assignment: CDR1 SNHLY and CDR2 FYNNEI. CDR3 length equals 14 residues. V was clipped by 7 bases and J by 2 bases, with 13 bases between them. CDR3 bases: TGTGCCAGCATTAGGGGAAAGTTCACAGATACGCAGTATTTT. This gives the protein CASIRGKFTDTQYF.

The chain is built from TRBV7-9 and TRBJ1-2, with unresolved D. This CDR3 is 12 amino acids long. Trimming cost V 4 bases and J 8 bases, with 11 bases left between them. Germline V gene sequence: CDR1 SEHNR, CDR2 FQNEAQ (reference sequence). The CDR3 nucleotides read TGTGCCAGCAGCTCGGGAGAAGTCGGCTACACCTTC. It is translated as CASSSGEVGYTF.

This rearrangement joins TRBV10-1 to TRBJ2-7, with 12 bases aligning to TRBD1. Trimming cost V 6 bases and J 2 bases; bases outside gene matches: 2. Germline CDR1 is WNHNN and CDR2 is SYGVQD (reference sequence). The CDR3 is 14 residues long. CDR3 loop: CASRGTGGPYEQYF. The CDR3 DNA reads TGCGCCAGCAGAGGGACAGGGGGCCCCTACGAGCAGTACTTC.

V usage is TRBV10-3 and J usage is TRBJ1-5; a weak D match, TRBD1 (5 bases). Trimming removed 2 bases from V and 8 bases from J, with 13 bases in between. This CDR3 region has 14 residues. Germline V lookup: CDR1 ENHRY, CDR2 SYGVKD. CDR3 protein: CAISEEGVGKPQHF. The CDR3 nucleotides are TGTGCCATCAGTGAGGAAGGGGTAGGTAAGCCCCAGCATTTT.

V is TRBV9 and J is TRBJ2-5; TRBD2 matches 7 bases. Germline CDR1 reads SGDLS; CDR2 reads YYNGEE. V dropped 4 bases and J dropped 1; count of bases not matched to a gene: 1. The CDR3 length is 13 residues. For the CDR3, the DNA is TGTGCCAGCAGCTCTAGCGGCCAAGAGACCCAGTACTTC. Protein sequence: CASSSSGQETQYF.

V is TRBV18 and J is TRBJ1-1; a weak D match, TRBD1 (6 bases). Germline CDR1 is KGHSH and CDR2 is LQKENI. This CDR3 is built from 14 residues. The ends were cut back, 3 bases at V and 1 base at J, with 9 bases in the middle. CDR3 nucleotide sequence: TGTGCCAGCTCACCCCGGGACAAGAACACTGAAGCTTTCTTT. As protein: CASSPRDKNTEAFF.

The V and J genes are TRBV27 and TRBJ1-6, with 7 bases fitting TRBD1. The CDR3 is made up of 14 amino acids. Germline CDR1 MNHEY, CDR2 SMNVEV (reference sequence). V shed 5 bases and J 7 bases; nucleotides not matched to a gene: 5. This chain's CDR3 is CASSNQGGNSPLHF. The CDR3, as DNA: TGTGCCAGCAGTAACCAGGGGGGAAATTCACCCCTCCACTTT.

The chain is built from TRBV29-1 and TRBJ2-6, with D possibly TRBD1 on 5 matching bases. The CDR3 extends over 13 amino acids. V was clipped by 5 bases and J by 1 base, with 6 bases between them. Germline V gene sequence: CDR1 SQVTM, CDR2 ANQGSEA. In DNA form, the CDR3 reads TGCAGCGTTAAGGGGTCTGGGGCCAACGTCCTGACTTTC. Protein: CSVKGSGANVLTF.